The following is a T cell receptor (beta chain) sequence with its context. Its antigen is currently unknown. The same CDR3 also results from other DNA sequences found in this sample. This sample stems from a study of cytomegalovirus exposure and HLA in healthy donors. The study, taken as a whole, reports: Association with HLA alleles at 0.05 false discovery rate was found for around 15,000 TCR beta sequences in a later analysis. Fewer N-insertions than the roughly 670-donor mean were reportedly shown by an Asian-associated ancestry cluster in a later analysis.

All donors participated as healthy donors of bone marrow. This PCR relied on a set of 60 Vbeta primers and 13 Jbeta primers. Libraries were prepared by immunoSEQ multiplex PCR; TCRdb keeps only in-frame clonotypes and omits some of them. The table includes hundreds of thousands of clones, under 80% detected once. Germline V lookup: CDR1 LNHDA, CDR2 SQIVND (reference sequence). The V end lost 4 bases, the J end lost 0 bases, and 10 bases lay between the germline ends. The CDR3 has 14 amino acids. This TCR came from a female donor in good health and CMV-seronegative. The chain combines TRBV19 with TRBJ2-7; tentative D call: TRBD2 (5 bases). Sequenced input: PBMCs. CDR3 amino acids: CASSTRGVSYEQYF. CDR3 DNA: TGTGCCAGTAGTACCCGGGGAGTCTCCTACGAGCAGTACTTC.